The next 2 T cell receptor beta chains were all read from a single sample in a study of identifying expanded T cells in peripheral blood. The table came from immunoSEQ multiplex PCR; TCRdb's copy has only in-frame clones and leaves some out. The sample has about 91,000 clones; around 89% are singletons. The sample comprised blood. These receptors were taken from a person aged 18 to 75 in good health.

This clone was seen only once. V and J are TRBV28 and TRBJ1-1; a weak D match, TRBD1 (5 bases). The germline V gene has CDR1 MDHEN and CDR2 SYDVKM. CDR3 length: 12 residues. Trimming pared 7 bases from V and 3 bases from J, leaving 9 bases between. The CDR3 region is CASTTVYTEAFF. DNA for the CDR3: TGTGCCAGCACGACAGTTTACACTGAAGCTTTCTTT.

The CDR3 here is CAGASGPNTGELFF. The CDR3 nucleotides are TGTGCCGGGGCTAGCGGTCCGAACACCGGGGAGCTGTTTTTT. This chain joins TRBV19 and TRBJ2-2, with 7 bases fitting TRBD2. The junction had 6 bases not matched to a gene; V was cut back by 11 bases and J by 0 bases. The V gene's germline CDR1 is LNHDA and CDR2 SQIVND (reference sequence). This CDR3 is 14 amino acids long.